The source of this TCR beta chain is a study of T cell responses to AZD1222 COVID-19 vaccine (dated by TCRdb to the early 2020s). Concerning the study at large: A total of 240 or so trial participants underwent TCR sequencing, of whom nearly 210 had received two doses of AZD1222 and around 25 had received two doses of the MenACWY control vaccine. Trial participants were enrolled by age into subgroups of 18-55, 56-69 and 70-plus years, and about 150, 27 and 61 TCR-sequenced participants, respectively, were included in these subgroups. Paper-wide results and their limitations: Nearly half of unique spike-specific TCRs reportedly recognized epitopes outside regions mutated in the B.1.351 and B.1.1.7 variants. Vaccine-associated CD4 TCRs spanned the whole spike protein, with dominant responses in regions 160-218 and 743-854. In the small 56-69-year group, the increase in depth fell short of significance, most likely because of low power. Because no samples from the day 14 peak response were available, repertoires could be characterized only after the peak T cell response. A significant rise in spike-specific TCR breadth and depth was observed after two AZD1222 doses relative to day 0 and relative to MenACWY recipients. Only five or six AZD1222 recipients were SARS-CoV-2 seropositive at baseline, limiting conclusions about previously exposed vaccinees. Participants were mostly white British and included more females than males, and it was suggested by the authors that clonal diversity may have been underestimated.

Germline trimming amounts to 6 bases on V and 1 base on J, with 3 as the count of junction bases outside the gene matches. Based on the germline V gene, the CDR1 and CDR2 sequences are SGHDN and FVKESK. The CDR3 spans 14 residues, from the cysteine through the phenylalanine. The CDR3 DNA has 42 bases and is translated from base 1. The intended sense of this specimen's time point label: about 28 days (+/-7) after the second vaccine dose. Because spike-specific TCR depth and breadth did not differ between the two schedules, AZD1222 recipients who got a second dose at roughly 4 weeks were pooled with those who got a second dose at roughly 12 weeks. Samples from vaccinated people were obtained from the UK trials COV001 and COV002, which included a single-blind randomized controlled phase 2/3 trial of AZD1222 (ChAdOx1 nCoV-19) in healthy adults. For TCRbeta chain sequencing, PBMC samples were collected from trial participants at day 0 and at day 28 after the second dose.

In regard to this clone: It has no known antigen specificity. Within one base of it there is no much larger clone, and no base qualities were kept.

The CDR3 regions of human TCRbeta chains were analyzed by immunosequencing. Per the source publication's procedure: Repertoire TCRs were matched against a reference library of SARS-CoV-2-specific TCRs generated with the MIRA antigen-specificity platform. Breadth meant the fraction of unique TCRs that were SARS-CoV-2-associated, whereas depth meant the fraction of total T cells that were SARS-CoV-2-associated. Using the MIRA data, every spike-specific TCR was mapped to the spike region that the TCR reacted to and assigned to either a CD4 or a CD8 class. Log10-transformed breadth and depth values were compared by one-way ANOVA with Sidak's multiple comparisons tests. TCRdb obtained this table from immuneACCESS and retained in-frame rearrangements with V and J assigned. These tables miss some clones; where compared with another copy, unresolved V genes account for less than half of the shortfall, and the remainder is unexplained. D and trimming were read from the DNA, whereas the V and J calls and clone size are those reported in that table. The sample profile shows about 170,000 clones; approximately 88% of them were found once. Together, the top ten hold 0.85% to 1.2% of the sample.

The clonotype originates from an adult who received the AZD1222 COVID-19 vaccine. This specimen consisted of peripheral blood, obtained 28 days after the second AZD1222 dose. The V gene is TRBV14 and the J gene is TRBJ2-7; TRBD1 fits 10 bases in the junction. CDR3 protein: CASSRTGGSYEQYF. DNA sequence: TGTGCCAGCAGTAGGACAGGGGGGTCCTACGAGCAGTACTTC.